This TCR beta chain appears in the sequencing data of a study of graft-versus-host responses after intestinal transplantation. In regard to this clone: Its antigen is not identified.

Only in-frame clones appear in the TCRdb table, and some are missing; sequencing was by immunoSEQ multiplex PCR. The top ten hold more than 1.4% of the sample, which has about 98,000 clones, roughly 83% seen once. Germline-derived CDR1 and CDR2 are MGHRA and YSYEKL. This CDR3 is built from 13 residues. The ends were cut back, 2 bases at V and 4 bases at J, with 6 bases in the middle. Study findings and constraints: Early after transplant, HvG clones declined as circulating GvH clones peaked. Allograft graft-versus-host to host-versus-graft clonal ratios ran high in patients with graft-donor T cell macrochimerism.

This receptor was identified in a human patient who received an intestinal transplant, so some T cells may come from the graft donor. V is TRBV4-1 and J is TRBJ1-5, with D maybe TRBD1 (5 bases). Sequenced material: PBMCs, taken 255 days after intestinal transplant. In DNA, the CDR3 is TGCGCCAGCAGCCAACCAGGGAATCAGCCCCAGCATTTT. This sequence encodes CASSQPGNQPQHF.